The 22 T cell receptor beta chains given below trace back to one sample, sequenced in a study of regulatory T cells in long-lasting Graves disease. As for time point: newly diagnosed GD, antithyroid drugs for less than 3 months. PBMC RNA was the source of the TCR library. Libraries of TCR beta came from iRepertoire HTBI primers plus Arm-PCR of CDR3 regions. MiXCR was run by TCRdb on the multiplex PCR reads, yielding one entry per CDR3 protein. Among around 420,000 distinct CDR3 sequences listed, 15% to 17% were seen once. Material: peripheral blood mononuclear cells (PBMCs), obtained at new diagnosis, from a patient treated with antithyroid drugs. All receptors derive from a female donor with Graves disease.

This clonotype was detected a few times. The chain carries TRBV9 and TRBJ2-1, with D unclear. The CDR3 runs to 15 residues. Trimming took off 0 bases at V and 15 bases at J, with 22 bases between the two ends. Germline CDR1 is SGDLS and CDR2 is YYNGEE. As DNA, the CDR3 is TGTGCCAGCAGCGTAGCTTCCTCTGGGCTAGAAGATCCGTTCTTC. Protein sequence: CASSVASSGLEDPFF. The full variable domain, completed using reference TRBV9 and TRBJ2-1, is DSGVTQTPKHLITATGQRVTLRCSPRSGDLSVYWYQQSLDQGLQFLIQYYNGEERAKGNILERFSAQQFPDLHSELNLSSLELGDSALYFCASSVASSGLEDPFFGPGTRLTVL.

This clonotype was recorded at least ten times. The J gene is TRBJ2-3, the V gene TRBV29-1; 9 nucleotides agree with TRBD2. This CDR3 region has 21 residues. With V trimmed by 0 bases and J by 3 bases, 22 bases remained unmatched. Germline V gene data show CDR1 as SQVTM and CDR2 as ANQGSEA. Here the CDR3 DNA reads TGCAGCGTTGAAGATGCCCAGCCGGCGCGGGGGGGCCCCCGGTTGACAGATACGCAGTATTTT. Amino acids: CSVEDAQPARGGPRLTDTQYF.

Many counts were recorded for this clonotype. The CDR3 spells CASSQEWGRSRGYTF. The CDR3 DNA reads as TGTGCCAGCAGCCAAGAATGGGGGCGGTCGCGAGGCTACACCTTC. The chain couples TRBV3-1 to TRBJ1-2; D possibly corresponds to TRBD1 (6 bases). The CDR3 covers 15 residues. The V end lost 0 bases, the J end lost 8 bases, and 16 bases lay between the germline ends. CDR1 and CDR2 from the germline V gene are LGHDT and YNNKEL (reference sequence).

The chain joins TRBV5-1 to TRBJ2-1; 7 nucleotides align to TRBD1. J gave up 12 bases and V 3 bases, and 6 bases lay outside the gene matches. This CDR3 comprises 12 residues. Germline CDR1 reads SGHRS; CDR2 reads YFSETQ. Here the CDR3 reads CASSSGQPPQFF. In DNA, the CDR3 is TGCGCCAGCAGCTCGGGACAGCCCCCGCAGTTCTTC.

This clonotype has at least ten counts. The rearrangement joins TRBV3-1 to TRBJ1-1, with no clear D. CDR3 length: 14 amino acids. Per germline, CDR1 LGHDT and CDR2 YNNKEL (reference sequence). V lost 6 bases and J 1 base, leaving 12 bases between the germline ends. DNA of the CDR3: TGTGCCAGCAGTCCTCTTGACACGAACACTGAAGCTTTCTTT. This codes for CASSPLDTNTEAFF.

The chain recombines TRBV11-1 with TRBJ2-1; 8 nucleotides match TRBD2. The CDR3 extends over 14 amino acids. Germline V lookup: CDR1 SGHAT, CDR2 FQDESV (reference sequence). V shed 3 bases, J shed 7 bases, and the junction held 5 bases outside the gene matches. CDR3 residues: CASSLGLGHNEQFF. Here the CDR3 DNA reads TGTGCCAGCAGCTTGGGACTAGGTCATAATGAGCAGTTCTTC.

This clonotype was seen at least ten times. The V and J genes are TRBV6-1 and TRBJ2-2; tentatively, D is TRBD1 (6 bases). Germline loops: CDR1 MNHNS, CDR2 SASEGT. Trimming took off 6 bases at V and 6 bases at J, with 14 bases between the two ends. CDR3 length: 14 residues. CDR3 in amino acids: CASRPRGNPGELFF. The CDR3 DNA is TGTGCCAGCAGACCCAGGGGAAACCCCGGGGAGCTGTTTTTT.

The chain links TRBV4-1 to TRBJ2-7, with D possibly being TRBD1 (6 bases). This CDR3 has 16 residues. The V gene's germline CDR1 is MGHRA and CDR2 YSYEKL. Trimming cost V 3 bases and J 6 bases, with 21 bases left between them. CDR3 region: CASSHPLRDTLGEQYF. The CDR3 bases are TGCGCCAGCAGCCACCCCCTCCGGGACACACTTGGCGAGCAGTACTTC.

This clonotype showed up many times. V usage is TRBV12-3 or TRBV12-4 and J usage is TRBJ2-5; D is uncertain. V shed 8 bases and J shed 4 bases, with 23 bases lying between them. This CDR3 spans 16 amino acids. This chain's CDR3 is CASCQRALALGETQYF. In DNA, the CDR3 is TGTGCCAGCTGTCAAAGGGCTCTCGCCTTGGGAGAGACCCAGTACTTC.

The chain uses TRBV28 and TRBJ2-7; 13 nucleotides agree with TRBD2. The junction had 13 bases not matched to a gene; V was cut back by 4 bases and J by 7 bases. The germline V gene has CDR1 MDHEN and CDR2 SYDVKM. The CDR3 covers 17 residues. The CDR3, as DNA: TGTGCCAGCAGTTCTCCCTTCGGACTAGCGGGAGTCTATGAGCAGTACTTC. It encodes CASSSPFGLAGVYEQYF.

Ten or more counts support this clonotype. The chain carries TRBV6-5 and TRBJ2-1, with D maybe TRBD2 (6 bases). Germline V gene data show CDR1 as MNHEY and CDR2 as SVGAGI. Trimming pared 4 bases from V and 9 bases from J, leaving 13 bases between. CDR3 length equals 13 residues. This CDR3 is CASSLTSDGEQFF. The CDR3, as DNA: TGTGCCAGCAGTTTGACTAGTGACGGTGAGCAGTTCTTC.

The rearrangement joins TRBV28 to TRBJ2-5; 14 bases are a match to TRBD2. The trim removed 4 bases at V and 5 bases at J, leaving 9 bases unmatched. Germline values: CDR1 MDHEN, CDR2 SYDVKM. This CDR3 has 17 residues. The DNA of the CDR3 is TGTGCCAGCAGTTCGGGACTAGCGGGAGTGCTCGACGAGACCCAGTACTTC. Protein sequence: CASSSGLAGVLDETQYF.

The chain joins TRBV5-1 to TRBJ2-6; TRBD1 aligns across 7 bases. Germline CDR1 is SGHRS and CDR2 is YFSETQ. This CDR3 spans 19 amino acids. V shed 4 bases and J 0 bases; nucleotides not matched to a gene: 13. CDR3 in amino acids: CASSLPRDSLPSGANVLTF. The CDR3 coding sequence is TGCGCCAGCAGCCTTCCGAGGGACAGCTTACCCTCTGGGGCCAACGTCCTGACTTTC.

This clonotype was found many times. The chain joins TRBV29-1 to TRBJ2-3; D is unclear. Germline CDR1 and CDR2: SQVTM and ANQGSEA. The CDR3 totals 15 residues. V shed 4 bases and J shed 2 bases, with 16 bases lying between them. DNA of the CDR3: TGCAGCGTTGCTGTCCGGGTAGGGCTCACAGATACGCAGTATTTT. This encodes CSVAVRVGLTDTQYF.

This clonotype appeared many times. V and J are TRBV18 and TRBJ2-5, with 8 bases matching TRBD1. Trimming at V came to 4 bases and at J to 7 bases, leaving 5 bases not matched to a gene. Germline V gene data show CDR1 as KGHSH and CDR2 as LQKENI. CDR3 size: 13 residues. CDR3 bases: TGTGCCAGCTCACTGGACAGGGCAAGGACCCAGTACTTC. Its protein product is CASSLDRARTQYF.

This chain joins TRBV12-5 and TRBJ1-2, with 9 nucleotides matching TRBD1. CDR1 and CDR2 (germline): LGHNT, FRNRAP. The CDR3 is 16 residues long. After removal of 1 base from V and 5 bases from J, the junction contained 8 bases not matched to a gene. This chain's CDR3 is CASGLAPGQGGYGYTF. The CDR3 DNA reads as TGTGCTAGTGGTTTGGCTCCGGGACAGGGAGGATATGGCTACACCTTC.

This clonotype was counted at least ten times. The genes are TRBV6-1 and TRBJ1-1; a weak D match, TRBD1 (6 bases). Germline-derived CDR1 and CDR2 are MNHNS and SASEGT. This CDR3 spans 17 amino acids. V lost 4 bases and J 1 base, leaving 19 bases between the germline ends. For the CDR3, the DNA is TGTGCCAGCAGTGGACATCAGGGGAGGATGGGGAACACTGAAGCTTTCTTT. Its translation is CASSGHQGRMGNTEAFF.

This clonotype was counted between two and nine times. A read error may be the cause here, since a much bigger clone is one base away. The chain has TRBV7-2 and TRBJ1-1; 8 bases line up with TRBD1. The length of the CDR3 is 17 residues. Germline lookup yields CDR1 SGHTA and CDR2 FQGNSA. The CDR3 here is CASSPRTGSVMYTEALF. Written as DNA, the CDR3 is TGTGCCAGCAGCCCCCGGACAGGGAGTGTCATGTACACTGAAGCTCTCTTT.

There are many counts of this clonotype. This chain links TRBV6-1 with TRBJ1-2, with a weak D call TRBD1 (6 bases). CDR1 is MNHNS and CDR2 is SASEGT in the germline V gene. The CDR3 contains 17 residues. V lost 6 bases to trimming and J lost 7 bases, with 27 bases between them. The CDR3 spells CASRSNRDGRIYVGYTF. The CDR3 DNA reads TGTGCCAGCAGATCAAACAGGGATGGCCGAATCTATGTTGGCTACACCTTC.

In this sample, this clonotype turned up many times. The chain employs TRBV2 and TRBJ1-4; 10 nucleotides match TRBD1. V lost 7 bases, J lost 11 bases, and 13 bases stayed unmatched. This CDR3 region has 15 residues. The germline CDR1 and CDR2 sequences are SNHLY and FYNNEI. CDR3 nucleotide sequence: TGTGCCAGCATTCCCTCGACAGGGGGCATTGAGAAACTGTTTTTT. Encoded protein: CASIPSTGGIEKLFF.

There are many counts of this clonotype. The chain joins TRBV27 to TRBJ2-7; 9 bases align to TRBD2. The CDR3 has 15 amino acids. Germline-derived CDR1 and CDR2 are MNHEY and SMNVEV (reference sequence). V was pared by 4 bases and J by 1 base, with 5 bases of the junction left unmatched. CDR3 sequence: CASSWIAGASYEQYF. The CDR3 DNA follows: TGTGCCAGCAGTTGGATAGCGGGAGCTTCCTACGAGCAGTACTTC.

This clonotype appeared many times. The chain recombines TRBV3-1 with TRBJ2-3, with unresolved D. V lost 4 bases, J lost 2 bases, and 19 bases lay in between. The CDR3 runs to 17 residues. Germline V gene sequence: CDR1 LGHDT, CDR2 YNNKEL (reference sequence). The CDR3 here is CASSRTSDGTYTDTQYF. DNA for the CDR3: TGTGCCAGCAGCCGCACCTCGGACGGAACCTACACAGATACGCAGTATTTT.